What follows describes a single TCR beta chain. Antigen: not known. This specimen belongs to a study of OX40 agonist ivuxolimab in advanced cancers. The CDR3 totals 15 residues. The V and J ends lost 5 bases and 0 bases, in that order; junction bases with no gene match: 4. Per germline, CDR1 LNHDA and CDR2 SQIVND (reference sequence). Profiling relied on immunoSEQ multiplex PCR, and the TCRdb table lists in-frame clones only, not all of them. The sample contains over 50,000 clones, approximately 89% of which appear only once. The study's findings and limits: Clonal expansion in partial responders at 0.1-3.0 mg/kg ranked among the lowest.

The specimen comprised CD4+ or CD8+ T cells sorted from blood, sampled in a trial of the OX40 agonist ivuxolimab. The TCR comes from an adult with an advanced solid tumor such as melanoma, head and neck, liver or kidney cancer. The chain couples TRBV19 to TRBJ2-3; 8 nucleotides align to TRBD2. CDR3 DNA: TGTGCCAGTAGTGTCCGGGAGGGTAGCACAGATACGCAGTATTTT. Translation: CASSVREGSTDTQYF.